This record covers a single T cell receptor (beta chain). Its antigen is unidentified. The sample holds other DNA sequences that translate to the same CDR3. The sample comes from a study of CD8+ T cells in alopecia areata. About the research overall: Tofacitinib was taken orally by treated patients, and the dose was 5 to 10 mg twice daily.

Individuals with alopecia areata gave both lesional scalp punch biopsies and peripheral blood for collection. The germline gives CDR1 GTSNPN, CDR2 SVGIG (reference sequence). The CDR3 consists of 12 residues. The ends were cut back, 1 base at V and 4 bases at J, with 7 bases in the middle. After isolation, RNA underwent reverse transcription to generate cDNA as the sequencing template. TCRdb's table, derived via immunoSEQ multiplex PCR, lists solely in-frame clones and lacks some. The sample contains around 140,000 clones, around 51% of which appear only once. Study results and caveats: Clonality was higher in lesional than normal scalp, especially in alopecia totalis/universalis. Possibly because of HLA-related factors, TCR sharing was less clear across patients than in mice.

The sample here was CD4+ T cells sorted from blood, taken at week 0. This receptor was identified in a human donor with alopecia areata. The chain has TRBV30 and TRBJ2-5; D is uncertain. CDR3 bases: TGTGCCTGGAGTGGTAGAGGAGAGACCCAGTACTTC. The encoded protein is CAWSGRGETQYF.